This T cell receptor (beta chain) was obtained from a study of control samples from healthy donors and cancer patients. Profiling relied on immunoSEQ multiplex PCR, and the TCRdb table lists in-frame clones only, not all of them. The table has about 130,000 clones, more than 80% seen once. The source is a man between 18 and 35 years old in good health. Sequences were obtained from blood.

The CDR3 loop reads CASSQVLGQGIRNTIYF. CDR3 nucleotides: TGCGCCAGCAGCCAAGTCCTCGGACAGGGAATCCGAAACACCATATATTTT. This chain connects TRBV4-1 to TRBJ1-3, with 8 bases identical to TRBD1. V lost 1 base, J lost 5 bases, and 10 bases stayed unmatched. The CDR3 is made up of 17 amino acids. The germline V gene encodes CDR1 MGHRA and CDR2 YSYEKL.